The 11 T cell receptor beta chains below come from one sample, sequenced in a study of blood T cell repertoires in COVID-19 (dated by TCRdb to 2020 to 2022). Libraries were built with the immunoSEQ multiplex PCR assay. In TCRdb, the immuneACCESS table is reduced to in-frame sequences with V and J assigned. These tables do not hold every clone; where another copy was compared, an unresolved V gene accounts for under half, and the others remain unexplained. Present in this sample are a few hundred thousand clones, around 89% of which were seen just once. Clones ranked in the top ten supply approximately 4.1% of the sample. Sequencing was carried out using PBMCs or T cells enriched from blood (not recorded which). The receptors here all came from a woman younger than 45 who had recovered from COVID-19.

The V gene is TRBV5-4, the J gene TRBJ1-2, with 7 bases fitting TRBD1. Per germline, CDR1 SGHNT and CDR2 YYREEE (reference sequence). J lost 3 bases, V lost 4 bases, and 6 bases had no gene match. CDR3 length equals 14 residues. The CDR3 here is CASSVTGSDYGYTF. CDR3 in DNA: TGTGCCAGCAGCGTGACAGGGTCGGACTATGGCTACACCTTC.

This chain joins TRBV20-1 and TRBJ1-1; TRBD1 matches at 7 bases. V lost 5 bases, J lost 7 bases, and 7 bases stayed unmatched. Germline loops: CDR1 DFQATT, CDR2 SNEGSKA (reference sequence). The CDR3 totals 12 residues. The CDR3 sequence: CSARDRALEAFF. The CDR3 DNA sequence: TGCAGTGCTCGTGACAGGGCGCTTGAAGCTTTCTTT.

The rearrangement uses TRBV27 and TRBJ2-1, with 7 bases lining up with TRBD1. The germline CDR1 and CDR2 sequences are MNHEY and SMNVEV (reference sequence). This CDR3 is built from 14 residues. Trimming took 5 bases from V and 7 from J; bases not matched to a gene: 8. Here the CDR3 reads CASSLPGQQNEQFF. CDR3 DNA sequence: TGTGCCAGCAGTCTACCGGGACAGCAGAATGAGCAGTTCTTC.

The chain employs TRBV7-2 and TRBJ2-3; TRBD2 might be the D (5 bases). The CDR3 length is 11 residues. Trimming took off 5 bases at V and 14 bases at J, with 14 bases between the two ends. From germline, CDR1 is SGHTA and CDR2 FQGNSA. As DNA, the CDR3 is TGTGCCAGCAGCCCGACAAACCGGGGGTATTTT. Translated: CASSPTNRGYF.

In this sample, this clone turned up a few times. The gene calls are TRBV7-8 and TRBJ1-2; no clear D. Trimming cost V 5 bases and J 4 bases, with 5 bases left between them. CDR3 size: 11 residues. Germline V gives CDR1 SGHVS, CDR2 FQNEAQ. The CDR3 is CASSPSYGYTF. CDR3 nucleotide sequence: TGTGCCAGCAGCCCGTCCTATGGCTACACCTTC. Variable domain in full (rest from reference TRBV7-8 and TRBJ1-2): GAGVSQSPRYKVAKRGQDVALRCDPISGHVSLFWYQQALGQGPEFLTYFQNEAQLDKSGLPSDRFFAERPEGSVSTLKIQRTQQEDSAVYLCASSPSYGYTFGSGTRLTVV.

The chain uses TRBV11-2 and TRBJ2-1; the match to TRBD2 covers 8 bases. CDR3 length: 17 residues. Germline V gene data show CDR1 as SGHAT and CDR2 as FQNNGV. V shed 0 bases, J shed 2 bases, and the junction held 6 bases outside the gene matches. In nucleotides, the CDR3 is TGTGCCAGCAGCTTAGATCGGCGGGAGGACGCCTACAATGAGCAGTTCTTC. The encoded protein is CASSLDRREDAYNEQFF.

This chain connects TRBV2 to TRBJ1-4; 10 nucleotides align to TRBD1. The CDR3 runs to 15 residues. Unmatched junction bases numbered 7, after V lost 4 bases and J lost 8 bases. In germline, CDR1 is SNHLY, CDR2 FYNNEI. The DNA for the CDR3 is TGTGCCAGCAGTGTCACCGGGACAGGGGACGAAAAACTGTTTTTT. Protein: CASSVTGTGDEKLFF.

This chain uses TRBV6-2 or TRBV6-3 with TRBJ2-5, with 7 bases matching TRBD1. Germline trimming cut 6 bases from V and 2 bases from J; bases unmatched to any gene: 9. CDR1 MNHEY and CDR2 SVGEGT come from the germline V gene. This CDR3 contains 15 residues. The CDR3 nucleotides are TGTGCCAGCAGCCCAGGGACAGCCAGACAAGAGACCCAGTACTTC. Translation: CASSPGTARQETQYF.

A few counts support this clone. At one end the junction does not follow the germline gene, possibly because of a read error. The rearrangement uses TRBV28 and TRBJ1-4; perhaps TRBD1 as D (5 bases). The CDR3 length is 15 residues. Germline V gene sequence: CDR1 MDHEN, CDR2 SYDVKM. The CDR3: CASSFSYYSDSTKIF. The CDR3 DNA is TGTGCCAGCAGTTTCTCCTATTATTCTGACAGCACCAAGATTTTT.

The CDR3, as DNA: TGCGCCAGCAGCCAAGATATGACGGGGTGGGAGAACGAGCAGTACTTC. Amino acids: CASSQDMTGWENEQYF. The chain recombines TRBV4-3 with TRBJ2-7; D perhaps matches TRBD2 (5 bases). Germline assignment: CDR1 LGHNA and CDR2 YSLEER. V lost 0 bases, J lost 5 bases, and 17 bases lay in between. This CDR3 is built from 16 residues.

J is TRBJ1-6 and V is TRBV28; D is possibly TRBD1 (5 bases). Trimming cost V 5 bases and J 5 bases, with 25 bases left between them. This CDR3 has 19 residues. Germline V gives CDR1 MDHEN, CDR2 SYDVKM. Here the CDR3 reads CASSLYGKGRTADNSPLHF. Here the CDR3 DNA reads TGTGCCAGCAGTCTCTACGGAAAGGGGCGCACCGCCGATAATTCACCCCTCCACTTT.